This T cell receptor (beta chain) was captured in a study of vaccination effects on CD4 cells after COVID-19. Libraries were prepared by immunoSEQ multiplex PCR; TCRdb keeps only in-frame clonotypes and omits some of them. The sample consists of tens of thousands of clones, around 74% of them appearing once. About this clone itself: Its antigen is unidentified.

Before any sequencing was done, the ViraFEST assay used viral peptide pools to expand antigen-specific CD4+ T cells. Researchers isolated CD4+ T cells once approximately eleven days of culture had elapsed. Participants received two doses of either the BNT162b2 or mRNA-1273 vaccine. Fresh IL-2-containing medium replaced half the medium on days 3 and 7. Findings and limits, study-wide: After vaccination, at late timepoints, clones induced by infection and by vaccine contracted markedly. In vaccinees who were healthy, merely 1 out of 255 vaccine-induced clones cross-reacted with common cold coronaviruses.

The specimen comprised CD4+ T cells from PBMCs cultured with HCoV-229E spike peptides, sampled after COVID-19 vaccination. The TCR was taken from a human donor who received a COVID-19 vaccine.

The CDR3 here is CASSLWDMFNYGYTF. CDR3 DNA sequence: TGTGCCAGCAGCTTGTGGGACATGTTTAACTATGGCTACACCTTC. The J gene is TRBJ1-2, the V gene TRBV7-9; weak D call: TRBD1 (6 bases). Deletions cut 3 bases from V and 1 base from J, with 12 bases between. The CDR3 extends over 15 amino acids. CDR1 is SEHNR and CDR2 is FQNEAQ in the germline V gene (reference sequence).